The entry below gives a single T cell receptor (beta chain) sequence along with its context. V lost 4 bases, J lost 5 bases, and 1 base stayed unmatched. Germline assignment: CDR1 SGHTA and CDR2 FQGNSA. The CDR3 totals 14 residues. The sample originates from a study of cytomegalovirus exposure and HLA in healthy donors. Vbeta (60) and Jbeta (13) primers were used in the PCR. Here immunoSEQ multiplex PCR was the method, and the copy in TCRdb shows in-frame clones only, minus some. This table has 200,000 to 250,000 clones, around 73% appearing once. This rearrangement joins TRBV7-2 to TRBJ2-3, with TRBD2 identical over 12 bases. This clonotype was obtained from a male donor in good health and CMV-seronegative. The sequenced sample was PBMCs. The CDR3 reads CASSSGLAGDTQYF. Here the CDR3 DNA reads TGTGCCAGCAGCTCGGGACTAGCGGGAGATACGCAGTATTTT.